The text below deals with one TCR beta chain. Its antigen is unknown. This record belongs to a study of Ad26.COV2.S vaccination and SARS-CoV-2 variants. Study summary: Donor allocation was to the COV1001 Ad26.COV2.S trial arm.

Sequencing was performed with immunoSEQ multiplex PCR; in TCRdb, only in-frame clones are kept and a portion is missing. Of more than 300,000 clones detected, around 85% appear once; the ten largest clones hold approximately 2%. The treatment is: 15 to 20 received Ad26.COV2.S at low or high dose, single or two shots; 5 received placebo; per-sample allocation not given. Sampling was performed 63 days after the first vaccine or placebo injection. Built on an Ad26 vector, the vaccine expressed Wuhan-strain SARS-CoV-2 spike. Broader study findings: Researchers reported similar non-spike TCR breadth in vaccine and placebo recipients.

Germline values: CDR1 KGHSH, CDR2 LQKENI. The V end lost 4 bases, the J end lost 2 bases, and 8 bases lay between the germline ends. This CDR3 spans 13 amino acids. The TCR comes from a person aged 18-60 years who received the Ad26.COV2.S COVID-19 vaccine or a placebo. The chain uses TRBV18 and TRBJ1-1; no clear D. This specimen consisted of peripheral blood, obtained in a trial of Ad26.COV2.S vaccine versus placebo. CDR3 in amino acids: CASSQLANTEAFF. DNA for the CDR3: TGTGCCAGCTCACAGTTAGCTAACACTGAAGCTTTCTTT.